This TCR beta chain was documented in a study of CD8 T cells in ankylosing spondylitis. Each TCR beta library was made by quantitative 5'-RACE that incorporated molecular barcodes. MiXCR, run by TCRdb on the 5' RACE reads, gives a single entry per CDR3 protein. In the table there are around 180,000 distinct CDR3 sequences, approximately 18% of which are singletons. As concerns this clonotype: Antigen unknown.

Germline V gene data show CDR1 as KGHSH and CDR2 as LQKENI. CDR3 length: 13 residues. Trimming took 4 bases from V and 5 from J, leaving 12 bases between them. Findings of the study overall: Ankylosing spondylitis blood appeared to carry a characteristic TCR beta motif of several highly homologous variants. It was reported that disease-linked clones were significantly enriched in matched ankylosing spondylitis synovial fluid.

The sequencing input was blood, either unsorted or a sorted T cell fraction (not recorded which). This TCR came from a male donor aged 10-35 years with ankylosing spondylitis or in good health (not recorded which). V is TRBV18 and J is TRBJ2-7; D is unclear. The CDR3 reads CASSRTGNHEQYF. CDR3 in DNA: TGTGCCAGCTCACGGACGGGCAATCACGAGCAGTACTTC. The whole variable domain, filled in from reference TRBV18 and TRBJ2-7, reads NAGVMQNPRHLVRRRGQEARLRCSPMKGHSHVYWYRQLPEEGLKFMVYLQKENIIDESGMPKERFSAEFPKEGPSILRIQQVVRGDSAAYFCASSRTGNHEQYFGPGTRLTVT.